This is a list of T cell receptor beta chains from one sample in a study of cytomegalovirus exposure and HLA in healthy donors. The assay was immunoSEQ multiplex PCR, and TCRdb's table has in-frame clones only and misses some. The sample has 60,000 to 85,000 clones; approximately 80% are singletons. The sample taken for sequencing was PBMCs. All receptors derive from a man between 65 and 85 years old in good health and CMV-seropositive. CDR3s include the opening cysteine and the closing phenylalanine or tryptophan. The order of the fields is clone size, V gene, J gene, CDR3 protein. Where a row states a size, it is once, few, many or the class of an expanded clone; other rows omit it.

-	TRBV10-2	TRBJ1-5	CASSESGGSNQPQHF
-	TRBV4-3	TRBJ2-7	CASSRGRSYEQYF
-	TRBV7-8	TRBJ2-7	CASSGRQGAYEQYF
-	TRBV5-1	TRBJ2-7	CASSLDSHEQYF
-	TRBV10-3	TRBJ2-7	CAISESPSSYEQYF
-	TRBV10-2	TRBJ2-3	CASTRTGEGTQYF
-	TRBV29-1	TRBJ2-7	CSVQTSGSYEQYF
-	TRBV28	TRBJ1-1	CASRPGQGGKAFF
once	TRBV5-4	TRBJ2-1	CASSLASGGALNEQFF
-	TRBV7-8	TRBJ2-5	CASWIAGGPGETQYF
-	TRBV6-5	TRBJ1-3	CASSYSGVGNTIYF
-	TRBV19	TRBJ1-1	CASSVGQGNTEAFF
-	TRBV5-1	TRBJ2-1	CASSSLASNEQFF
-	TRBV5-1	TRBJ2-7	CASSSGQGYEQYF
-	TRBV5-6	TRBJ2-4	CASSPGQVSDIQYF
-	TRBV7-9	TRBJ1-5	CASSSQGAGQPQHF
-	TRBV5-1	TRBJ2-1	CASSSPGLEDEQFF
-	TRBV12-5	TRBJ1-4	CASGPQGYEKLFF
-	TRBV7-6	TRBJ2-3	CASSPAGGPTDTQYF
-	TRBV11-3	TRBJ1-1	CASSSTGGNTEAFF
-	TRBV4-1	TRBJ2-3	CASSLTSGRVQDTQYF
-	TRBV28	TRBJ2-7	CASSLLVGTGASYEQYF
-	TRBV7-3	TRBJ2-7	CASSLIPTTPYEQYF
-	TRBV5-1	TRBJ1-1	CASSIGQGGTEAFF
-	TRBV30	TRBJ2-5	CAWSGGLAGGPETQYF
few	TRBV5-1	TRBJ1-6	CASSLTNYNSPLHF
-	TRBV19	TRBJ2-7	CASSDNTGFDEQYF
-	TRBV4-2	TRBJ2-3	CASSQEGRDFRVDTQYF
-	TRBV9	TRBJ1-4	CASSVQGAPTNEKLFF
-	TRBV9	TRBJ1-1	CASSVVSSTEAFF
-	TRBV5-1	TRBJ2-7	CASSQPDRAYGEQYF
-	TRBV29-1	TRBJ2-1	CSGTGQNEQFF
once	TRBV4-1	TRBJ1-4	CASSQGGLRVSNEKLFF
-	TRBV10-3	TRBJ2-7	CAIRGGTSVSYEQYF
-	TRBV28	TRBJ2-5	CASSSPTRQGETQYF
-	TRBV10-3	TRBJ1-1	CAIRDSREAFF
-	TRBV11-2	TRBJ2-7	CASSLARDYEQYF
-	TRBV15	TRBJ1-1	CATRGGEGTEAFF
-	TRBV4-1	TRBJ2-7	CASSPRASGTSYEQYF
-	TRBV6-1	TRBJ2-2	CASRPSLVELFF
-	TRBV6-1	TRBJ2-3	CASSGTGVFTDTQYF
-	TRBV5-6	TRBJ2-5	CASSSTPFTQYF
-	TRBV6-5	TRBJ2-7	CASSRRTATYEQYF
-	TRBV10-3	TRBJ2-3	CAISESTSPRGTDTQYF
-	TRBV5-4	TRBJ2-7	CASSRTSGVSYEQYF
once	TRBV7-9	TRBJ2-5	CASSLARLAGGETQYF
-	TRBV19	TRBJ2-1	CASSIDPATQNEQFF
-	TRBV5-1	TRBJ2-7	CASSPTGAHEQYF
-	TRBV2	TRBJ2-1	CASRETGTSGEQFF
-	TRBV27	TRBJ2-3	CASSLTFTDTQYF